The source of this T cell receptor (beta chain) is a study of cytomegalovirus exposure and HLA in healthy donors. The CDR3 has 16 amino acids. CDR1 KGHSH and CDR2 LQKENI come from the germline V gene. Trimming took 6 bases from V and 5 from J; bases not matched to a gene: 7. A remark on this clone: Its cognate antigen is unknown.

PCR was performed using 60 Vbeta and 13 Jbeta primers. The repertoire was sequenced with immunoSEQ multiplex PCR; TCRdb's copy has only in-frame clones and lacks some. The sample carries roughly 190,000 clones, approximately 84% recorded once. Study-wide points: An analysis was carried out later, and it reportedly showed fewer N-insertions in an Asian-associated ancestry cluster than the approximately 610-donor mean.

This chain links TRBV18 with TRBJ2-3, with 14 bases aligning to TRBD2. Sequenced material: PBMCs. The sequence was obtained from a woman aged 50 to 60 in good health and CMV-seropositive. CDR3 DNA: TGTGCCAGCTCCCAGGGACTAGCGGGGGTTGGAGATACGCAGTATTTT. The encoded protein is CASSQGLAGVGDTQYF.